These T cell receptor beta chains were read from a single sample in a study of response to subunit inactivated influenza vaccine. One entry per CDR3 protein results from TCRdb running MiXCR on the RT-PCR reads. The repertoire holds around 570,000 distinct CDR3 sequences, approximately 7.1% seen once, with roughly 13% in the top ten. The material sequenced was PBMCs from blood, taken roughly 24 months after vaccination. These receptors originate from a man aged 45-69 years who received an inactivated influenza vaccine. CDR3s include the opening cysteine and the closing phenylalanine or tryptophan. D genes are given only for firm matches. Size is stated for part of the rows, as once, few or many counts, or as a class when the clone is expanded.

CASSTDLTGELFF | TGTGCCAGCAGCACCGACCTTACCGGGGAGCTGTTTTTT | TRBJ2-2 | few | 13 | TRBV5-6 | -
CSARGPSNQPQHF | TGCAGTGCTAGAGGGCCATCCAATCAGCCCCAGCATTTT | TRBJ1-5 | many | 13 | TRBV20-1 | -
CSAGTGYSFYEQYF | TGCAGTGCTGGGACAGGGTATTCCTTCTACGAGCAGTACTTC | TRBJ2-7 | - | 14 | TRBV20-1 | TRBD1
CASSLGSAINTGELFF | TGTGCCAGCAGTTTAGGGTCAGCTATAAACACCGGGGAGCTGTTTTTT | TRBJ2-2 | - | 16 | TRBV12-3/TRBV12-4 | -
CAISSVLSAQETQYF | TGTGCCATCAGTTCAGTGCTATCCGCCCAAGAGACCCAGTACTTC | TRBJ2-5 | many | 15 | TRBV10-3 | -
CASSRAQGETQYF | TGTGCCAGTAGCCGGGCCCAGGGAGAGACCCAGTACTTC | TRBJ2-5 | - | 13 | TRBV19 | -
CSVEARGDRLSYEQYF | TGCAGCGTTGAAGCCCGGGGGGACAGGCTTTCCTACGAGCAGTACTTC | TRBJ2-7 | - | 16 | TRBV29-1 | -
CASSFDSRLVDEQFF | TGTGCCAGCAGTTTTGACAGTAGGCTAGTCGATGAGCAGTTCTTC | TRBJ2-1 | - | 15 | TRBV12-3/TRBV12-4 | -
CSASRDGPGGYEQYF | TGCAGTGCTAGTAGAGACGGGCCGGGGGGTTACGAGCAGTACTTC | TRBJ2-7 | few | 15 | TRBV20-1 | TRBD2
CASSPGTSGRSASETQYF | TGTGCCAGCAGTCCCGGCACTAGCGGGAGGTCAGCATCAGAGACCCAGTACTTC | TRBJ2-5 | few | 18 | TRBV12-3/TRBV12-4 | TRBD2
CSASDTGTRNNEQFF | TGCAGTGCTAGTGACACCGGGACTAGGAACAATGAGCAGTTCTTC | TRBJ2-1 | few | 15 | TRBV20-1 | TRBD2
CASSRDSYSNQPQHF | TGTGCCAGCAGCCGGGACTCATATAGCAATCAGCCCCAGCATTTT | TRBJ1-5 | many | 15 | TRBV7-8 | -
CASSRGLADNAQFF | TGTGCCAGCTCACGGGGACTAGCGGACAATGCGCAGTTCTTC | TRBJ2-1 | - | 14 | TRBV18 | TRBD2
CASSLGGQTYEQYF | TGTGCCAGCAGCTTAGGTGGACAGACGTACGAGCAGTACTTC | TRBJ2-7 | many | 14 | TRBV7-2 | -
CASSQERRRFFPDEQYF | TGTGCCAGCAGCCAAGAGCGTCGCAGATTTTTTCCCGACGAGCAGTACTTC | TRBJ2-7 | - | 17 | TRBV3-1 | -
CASSYERIWAGANVLTF | TGTGCCAGCAGTTACGAGAGGATCTGGGCTGGGGCCAACGTCCTGACTTTC | TRBJ2-6 | few | 17 | TRBV6-5 | -
CAISPRAGGQSSYNEQFF | TGTGCCATCAGTCCCCGTGCGGGAGGACAGTCCTCCTACAATGAGCAGTTCTTC | TRBJ2-1 | - | 18 | TRBV10-3 | TRBD2
CASTSRDRVRNEQFF | TGTGCCAGCACAAGCCGGGACAGGGTAAGGAATGAGCAGTTCTTC | TRBJ2-1 | - | 15 | TRBV2 | TRBD1
CASSFGGHPNQPQHF | TGTGCCAGCAGTTTCGGGGGGCACCCCAATCAGCCCCAGCATTTT | TRBJ1-5 | few | 15 | TRBV28 | -
CASSDGGEQYF | TGTGCCAGCAGCGATGGGGGTGAGCAGTACTTC | TRBJ2-7 | - | 11 | TRBV5-6 | -
CAISGLAGGEQYF | TGTGCCATCAGTGGACTAGCGGGAGGGGAGCAGTACTTC | TRBJ2-7 | few | 13 | TRBV10-3 | TRBD2
CACHPDGATTDTQYF | TGTGCCTGCCACCCAGATGGGGCTACAACAGATACGCAGTATTTT | TRBJ2-3 | - | 15 | TRBV30 | -
CASTTTGYTF | TGTGCCAGCACAACCACTGGCTACACCTTC | TRBJ1-2 | - | 10 | TRBV12-3/TRBV12-4 | -
CASSLGSGQGGRSPLHF | TGTGCCAGCAGTTTGGGGAGTGGACAGGGAGGGCGATCACCCCTCCACTTT | TRBJ1-6 | few | 17 | TRBV28 | TRBD1
CSASPGTGRTEAFF | TGCAGTGCTAGTCCTGGGACAGGGAGAACTGAAGCTTTCTTT | TRBJ1-1 | many | 14 | TRBV20-1 | TRBD1
CASYRLVWYF | TGTGCCAGCTATCGACTCGTTTGGTACTTC | TRBJ2-4 | - | 10 | TRBV28 | -
CASSPRTVFNYGYTF | TGTGCCAGCAGCCCCCGGACCGTATTTAACTATGGCTACACCTTC | TRBJ1-2 | - | 15 | TRBV7-9 | -